The 26 T cell receptor beta chains in this list originate from one sample, sequenced in a study of vaccination and CD4 T cells after COVID-19. Scientists ran DNA taken from cultured CD4+ T cells through the Oncomine TCR Beta short-read assay for sequencing. Each CDR3 protein is one row after TCRdb ran MiXCR on the PCR reads. Here the sample spans 9,500 to 15,000 distinct CDR3 sequences, 75% being singletons. Treatment given: roughly 11-day PBMC culture with coronavirus spike peptide pools or control peptides (ViraFEST assay). No antigen has been assigned to these receptors. The sample taken for sequencing was CD4+ T cells from blood, cultured in vitro. All receptors come from a human donor who had recovered from COVID-19.

There are a few counts of this clonotype. The chain combines TRBV6-1 with TRBJ1-5; possibly TRBD1 for D (5 bases). Germline V gene sequence: CDR1 MNHNS, CDR2 SASEGT. The CDR3 has 16 residues. The V and J ends lost 7 bases and 1 base respectively, with 17 bases between them. CDR3 DNA sequence: TGTGCCAGCACCGAAAGGGGCTCGAGAAGCAATCAGCCCCAGCATTTT. This translates into CASTERGSRSNQPQHF.

The chain recombines TRBV19 with TRBJ1-2; tentatively, D is TRBD1 (6 bases). The V gene lost 1 base and the J gene lost 2 bases, with 8 bases spanning the gap. The CDR3 sequence is 14 residues long. In germline, CDR1 is LNHDA, CDR2 SQIVND (reference sequence). The CDR3 protein is CASSIGDKNYGYTF. The DNA for the CDR3 is TGTGCCAGTAGTATAGGGGACAAAAACTATGGCTACACCTTC.

This chain connects TRBV7-3 to TRBJ2-2, with 9 bases fitting TRBD2. The CDR3 has 16 amino acids. J gave up 2 bases and V 3 bases, and 4 bases lay outside the gene matches. The germline V gene has CDR1 SGHTA and CDR2 FQGTGA. In DNA, the CDR3 is TGTGCCAGCAGCTTCTCTAGCGGGATTAACACCGGGGAGCTGTTTTTT. This encodes CASSFSSGINTGELFF.

This chain links TRBV6-5 with TRBJ1-5; D ambiguous. V lost 0 bases, J lost 7 bases, and 7 bases lay in between. Looked up from germline, CDR1 is MNHEY and CDR2 is SVGAGI. This CDR3 spans 13 amino acids. The CDR3 coding sequence is TGTGCCAGCAGTTACTCGGAAAACCAGCCCCAGCATTTT. Translation: CASSYSENQPQHF.

The chain joins TRBV20-1 to TRBJ2-4; 8 bases are shared with TRBD2. The CDR3 is 14 residues long. The V gene end was trimmed by 5 bases and the J gene end by 1 base; junction bases not matched to a gene: 4. CDR1 DFQATT and CDR2 SNEGSKA come from the germline V gene (reference sequence). The CDR3 here is CSAPGREAKNIQYF. In nucleotides, the CDR3 is TGCAGTGCTCCCGGGAGGGAGGCCAAAAACATTCAGTACTTC.

This chain joins TRBV7-2 and TRBJ2-1; perhaps D is TRBD1 or TRBD2 (5 bases each). The CDR3 contains 14 residues. Per germline, CDR1 SGHTA and CDR2 FQGNSA. V lost 2 bases and J lost 6, with 11 bases in between. The CDR3 reads CASSLMTGPNEQFF. In nucleotides, the CDR3 is TGTGCCAGCAGCTTAATGACGGGGCCCAATGAGCAGTTCTTC. Full variable domain (rest looked up from reference TRBV7-2 and TRBJ2-1): GAGVSQSPSNKVTEKGKDVELRCDPISGHTALYWYRQSLGQGLEFLIYFQGNSAPDKSGLPSDRFSAERTGGSVSTLTIQRTQQEDSAVYLCASSLMTGPNEQFFGPGTRLTVL.

The chain uses TRBV4-1 and TRBJ1-1; D may be TRBD1 (6 bases). Germline CDR1 is MGHRA and CDR2 is YSYEKL. V was shortened by 0 bases and J by 5 bases, with 13 bases between the two germline ends. The CDR3 extends over 15 amino acids. CDR3 DNA: TGCGCCAGCAGCCAAGATCCAGGGGCTCGGACTGAAGCTTTCTTT. Its protein is CASSQDPGARTEAFF.

The chain employs TRBV19 and TRBJ1-2; D gene unclear. CDR1 and CDR2 (germline): LNHDA, SQIVND (reference sequence). The CDR3 loop spans 17 amino acids. Trimming stripped 7 bases from V and 0 bases from J, with 21 bases between. Written as DNA, the CDR3 is TGTGCCAGTACTCCTCAGTCAAGGACGGCTGCTAACTATGGCTACACCTTC. Amino acids: CASTPQSRTAANYGYTF.

This clonotype is deemed medium-sized (0.01 to 0.1%). The V and J genes are TRBV5-1 and TRBJ1-6; no reliable D call. Germline CDR1 SGHRS, CDR2 YFSETQ. V lost 0 bases and J 8 bases, leaving 6 bases between the germline ends. CDR3 size: 13 residues. The CDR3: CASSLGGDSPLHF. Here the CDR3 DNA reads TGCGCCAGCAGCTTGGGCGGGGATTCACCCCTCCACTTT.

The chain has TRBV20-1 and TRBJ2-2, with 9 nucleotides matching TRBD2. CDR1 and CDR2 from the germline V gene are DFQATT and SNEGSKA (reference sequence). The ends lost 2 bases at V and 3 bases at J; junction bases unmatched: 4. This CDR3 has 15 amino acids. This CDR3 is CSARPIAGDTGELFF. DNA for the CDR3: TGCAGTGCTAGACCGATAGCGGGAGACACCGGGGAGCTGTTTTTT.

The V call is TRBV19, the J call TRBJ2-1; 10 bases are a match to TRBD2. CDR3 length: 15 residues. Germline V CDR1 and CDR2: LNHDA, SQIVND (reference sequence). The ends lost 3 bases at V and 8 bases at J; junction bases unmatched: 7. The CDR3 spells CASSIRASGRDEQFF. In nucleotides, the CDR3 is TGTGCCAGTAGTATTCGGGCTAGCGGGAGAGATGAGCAGTTCTTC.

This clonotype was seen a handful of times. V usage is TRBV6-2 or TRBV6-3 and J usage is TRBJ1-2; TRBD1 aligns across 11 bases. This CDR3 is built from 16 residues. CDR1 is MNHEY and CDR2 is SVGEGT in the germline V gene. J was trimmed by 5 bases and V by 0 bases; bases with no gene match: 5. CDR3: CASSYSRTGGMYGYTF. The CDR3 bases are TGTGCCAGCAGTTACTCTCGGACAGGGGGCATGTATGGCTACACCTTC.

The rearrangement uses TRBV20-1 and TRBJ2-1, with 7 bases that match TRBD2. The CDR3 has 16 amino acids. The ends lost 3 bases at V and 0 bases at J; junction bases unmatched: 8. CDR1 and CDR2 from the germline V gene are DFQATT and SNEGSKA (reference sequence). CDR3 loop: CSASRSGLSSYNEQFF. As DNA, the CDR3 is TGCAGTGCTAGCAGGTCGGGACTAAGCTCCTACAATGAGCAGTTCTTC.

The chain links TRBV15 to TRBJ2-3, with 7 positions matching TRBD1. Germline V gives CDR1 LNHNV, CDR2 YYDKDF (reference sequence). J was trimmed by 0 bases and V by 4 bases; bases with no gene match: 10. The CDR3 has 17 residues. The CDR3 here is CATSTRPGQTSTDTQYF. CDR3 nucleotides: TGTGCCACCAGCACCCGACCGGGACAGACCAGCACAGATACGCAGTATTTT.

The chain employs TRBV24-1 and TRBJ2-6; D unresolved. This CDR3 contains 16 residues. Trimming cost V 4 bases and J 1 base, with 10 bases left between them. CDR1 and CDR2 from the germline V gene are KGHDR and SFDVKD. The CDR3 reads CATSDPVGSGANVLTF. The DNA of the CDR3 is TGTGCCACCAGTGACCCGGTCGGGTCTGGGGCCAACGTCCTGACTTTC.

The rearrangement uses TRBV20-1 and TRBJ2-2, with no clear D. The V end was cut by 5 bases, the J end by 2 bases, with 18 bases between. The CDR3 is 16 amino acids. The V gene's germline CDR1 is DFQATT and CDR2 SNEGSKA (reference sequence). CDR3 residues: CSAPRRHLSNTGELFF. In DNA form, the CDR3 reads TGCAGTGCTCCCCGAAGACACCTTTCTAACACCGGGGAGCTGTTTTTT.

This clonotype was observed a few times. The CDR3 protein is CASSIDDRQPQHF. DNA for the CDR3: TGTGCCAGCAGCATCGACGATCGCCAGCCCCAGCATTTT. The chain employs TRBV21-1 and TRBJ1-5. TRBV21-1 is listed as a pseudogene. The CDR3 contains 13 residues.

The rearrangement uses TRBV11-2 and TRBJ1-4; D may be TRBD1 (5 bases). Trimming left V 6 bases short and J 0 bases short, with 14 bases between. Looked up from germline, CDR1 is SGHAT and CDR2 is FQNNGV. CDR3 length: 16 amino acids. In nucleotides, the CDR3 is TGTGCCAGCAGATGGGGGAAGGGGACAACTAATGAAAAACTGTTTTTT. Translation gives CASRWGKGTTNEKLFF.

This clonotype has only a few counts. The V call is TRBV11-2, the J call TRBJ1-1, with D perhaps matching TRBD1 (6 bases). V dropped 4 bases and J dropped 10 bases, with 13 bases sitting between them. Germline V gene sequence: CDR1 SGHAT, CDR2 FQNNGV. The CDR3 loop spans 12 amino acids. The CDR3 reads CASSSLRGRAFF. DNA for the CDR3: TGTGCCAGCAGCTCCCTCAGGGGAAGAGCTTTCTTT.

The chain recombines TRBV20-1 with TRBJ2-7; 12 bases align to TRBD1. This CDR3 is 13 amino acids long. From germline, CDR1 is DFQATT and CDR2 SNEGSKA (reference sequence). V gave up 6 bases and J gave up 6 bases; unmatched junction bases: 6. The DNA of the CDR3 is TGCAGTGCGCAGGGACAGGGGGCGGGCGAGCAGTACTTC. Translation gives CSAQGQGAGEQYF.

This clonotype was counted only a few times. The chain links TRBV20-1 to TRBJ1-6; a weak D match, TRBD1 (5 bases). This CDR3 is 15 amino acids long. Per the germline V gene, CDR1 is DFQATT and CDR2 is SNEGSKA (reference sequence). The V end was cut by 0 bases, the J end by 8 bases, with 14 bases between. DNA of the CDR3: TGCAGTGCTAGAGATCTCGGGACGGATTATTCACCCCTCCACTTT. It encodes CSARDLGTDYSPLHF.

CDR3 residues: CASSLASYEQYF. For the CDR3, the DNA is TGTGCCAGCAGTTTGGCCAGCTACGAGCAGTACTTC. J is TRBJ2-7 and V is TRBV12-3 or TRBV12-4; D is unresolved. Trimming pared 3 bases from V and 3 bases from J, leaving 6 bases between. The length of the CDR3 is 12 residues.

The chain uses TRBV27 and TRBJ1-4; 9 bases align to TRBD1. The CDR3 has 16 amino acids. J lost 6 bases, V lost 5 bases, and 10 bases had no gene match. CDR1 and CDR2 (germline): MNHEY, SMNVEV (reference sequence). The CDR3 coding sequence is TGTGCCAGCAGTCCGTGGACAGGGGCTCAGTATGAAAAACTGTTTTTT. Translated: CASSPWTGAQYEKLFF. Drawing the rest from reference TRBV27 and TRBJ1-4, the complete variable domain is EAQVTQNPRYLITVTGKKLTVTCSQNMNHEYMSWYRQDPGLGLRQIYYSMNVEVTDKGDVPEGYKVSRKEKRNFPLILESPSPNQTSLYFCASSPWTGAQYEKLFFGSGTQLSVL.

The chain joins TRBV6-2 or TRBV6-3 to TRBJ2-7; no clear D gene. CDR1 and CDR2 from the germline V gene are MNHEY and SVGEGT. The CDR3 sequence is 15 residues long. Trimming stripped 5 bases from V and 8 bases from J, with 22 bases between. In DNA, the CDR3 is TGTGCCAGCAGTCGTCCTCCCTATAAGGTTACGAAGCAGTACTTC. Translated: CASSRPPYKVTKQYF.

The J gene is TRBJ1-5, the V gene TRBV6-2 or TRBV6-3; tentatively, D is TRBD1 (5 bases). The CDR3 runs to 17 residues. Looked up from germline, CDR1 is MNHEY and CDR2 is SVGEGT. Deletions cut 4 bases from V and 11 bases from J, with 27 bases between. DNA of the CDR3: TGTGCCAGCAGTTCGAGGGGCCGAGTGGGCCGGAGTACGTCCCAGCATTTT. It yields the protein CASSSRGRVGRSTSQHF.

The V and J genes are TRBV24-1 and TRBJ1-2; tentatively, D is TRBD1 (5 bases). Looked up from germline, CDR1 is KGHDR and CDR2 is SFDVKD. This CDR3 has 14 amino acids. Deletions cut 6 bases from V and 7 bases from J, with 17 bases between. The CDR3 reads CATSPRTGGSGYTF. CDR3 DNA: TGTGCCACCAGTCCAAGGACGGGGGGAAGTGGCTACACCTTC.